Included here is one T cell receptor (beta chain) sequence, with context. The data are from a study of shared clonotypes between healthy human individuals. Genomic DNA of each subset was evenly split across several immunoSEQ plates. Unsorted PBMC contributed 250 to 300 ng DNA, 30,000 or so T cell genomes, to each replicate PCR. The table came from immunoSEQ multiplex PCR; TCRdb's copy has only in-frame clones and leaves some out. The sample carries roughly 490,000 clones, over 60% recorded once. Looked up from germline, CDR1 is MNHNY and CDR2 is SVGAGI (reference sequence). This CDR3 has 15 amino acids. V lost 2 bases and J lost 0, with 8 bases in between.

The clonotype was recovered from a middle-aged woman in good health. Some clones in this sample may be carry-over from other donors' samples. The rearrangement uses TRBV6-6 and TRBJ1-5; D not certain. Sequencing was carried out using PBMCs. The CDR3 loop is CASSYVGNSNQPQHF. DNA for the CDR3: TGTGCCAGCAGTTACGTCGGAAATAGCAATCAGCCCCAGCATTTT.